The 18 T cell receptor beta chains given below trace back to one sample, sequenced in a study of identical twins. From the 5' RACE reads, TCRdb called clonotypes with MiXCR, one entry per CDR3 protein. This table has hundreds of thousands of distinct CDR3 sequences, 18% appearing once. These data were also filed under a second study, of T cells expressing NK-cell markers.

Sequencing was carried out using PBMCs. The source is a woman aged 18 to 35 in good health.

This chain links TRBV20-1 with TRBJ1-5; 9 bases are shared with TRBD1. The CDR3 runs 15 residues. V was clipped by 5 bases and J by 2 bases; unmatched bases: 7. The germline V gene has CDR1 DFQATT and CDR2 SNEGSKA (reference sequence). CDR3 amino acids: CSAFPGQGRNQPQHF. The CDR3, as DNA: TGCAGTGCTTTCCCGGGACAGGGACGCAATCAGCCCCAGCATTTT.

This rearrangement joins TRBV20-1 to TRBJ2-1; TRBD2 is a possible D gene (7 bases). This CDR3 region has 14 residues. Germline V gene data show CDR1 as DFQATT and CDR2 as SNEGSKA (reference sequence). Trimming cost V 1 base and J 7 bases, with 14 bases left between them. CDR3 protein: CSARASGRGNEQFF. The CDR3 bases are TGCAGTGCTAGAGCATCGGGGAGGGGGAATGAGCAGTTCTTC.

Of note for this clonotype: One end of the junction varies from germline; a read error may be responsible. This chain links TRBV5-1 with TRBJ2-3, with 9 bases fitting TRBD2. The CDR3 is 16 amino acids. Germline values: CDR1 SGHRS, CDR2 YFSETQ. The CDR3 sequence: CASSAGGGLSTDRQYF. CDR3 bases: TGCGCCAGCAGCGCGGGGGGGGGCCTAAGCACAGATAGGCAGTATTTT. Complete variable domain (other parts from reference TRBV5-1 and TRBJ2-3): KAGVTQTPRYLIKTRGQQVTLSCSPISGHRSVSWYQQTPGQGLQFLFEYFSETQRNKGNFPGRFSGRQFSNSRSEMNVSTLELGDSALYLCASSAGGGLSTDRQYFGPGTRLTVL.

The sample holds a few counts of this clonotype. The rearrangement uses TRBV30 and TRBJ1-2, with no clear D. V was shortened by 0 bases and J by 0 bases, with 11 bases between the two germline ends. Germline CDR1 and CDR2: GTSNPN and SVGIG (reference sequence). CDR3 length equals 15 residues. CDR3 protein: CAWSVIGRTNYGYTF. The CDR3 DNA reads TGTGCCTGGAGTGTAATAGGCCGGACTAACTATGGCTACACCTTC.

The rearrangement joins TRBV20-1 to TRBJ2-5, with a weak D call TRBD2 (6 bases). CDR3 length equals 13 residues. CDR1 DFQATT and CDR2 SNEGSKA come from the germline V gene (reference sequence). The germline V and J ends were trimmed by 3 bases and 1 base, with 9 bases remaining between them. CDR3 sequence reads: CSASYGGQETQYF. DNA of the CDR3: TGCAGTGCTAGCTACGGGGGCCAAGAGACCCAGTACTTC.

The rearrangement joins TRBV10-3 to TRBJ2-1; 8 bases fit TRBD1. The germline gives CDR1 ENHRY, CDR2 SYGVKD. This CDR3 contains 14 residues. The V gene end was trimmed by 6 bases and the J gene end by 9 bases; junction bases not matched to a gene: 10. DNA of the CDR3: TGTGCCATCAGGGCAGGGGGCGTAAGTAGTGAGCAGTTCTTC. It codes for CAIRAGGVSSEQFF.

The rearrangement links TRBV11-3 to TRBJ2-3; 9 nucleotides match TRBD1. This CDR3 has 15 amino acids. Looked up from germline, CDR1 is SGHNT and CDR2 is YENEEA. The J segment lost 4 bases and the V segment lost 2 bases, leaving 4 bases of the junction unmatched. The CDR3 reads CASSLPDRGPDTQYF. DNA for the CDR3: TGTGCCAGCAGCTTACCGGACAGGGGCCCAGATACGCAGTATTTT.

The rearrangement joins TRBV20-1 to TRBJ2-7; 8 positions agree with TRBD1. Per the germline V gene, CDR1 is DFQATT and CDR2 is SNEGSKA (reference sequence). The CDR3 covers 15 residues. With 0 bases clipped from V and 1 base from J, the junction kept 5 bases outside the gene matches. This CDR3 reads CSARDPGGASYEQYF. The CDR3 DNA reads TGCAGTGCTAGAGATCCAGGGGGCGCATCCTACGAGCAGTACTTC.

The V gene is TRBV2, the J gene TRBJ2-3; 8 bases are shared with TRBD1. Germline V gene sequence: CDR1 SNHLY, CDR2 FYNNEI. This CDR3 comprises 14 residues. Trimming at V came to 7 bases and at J to 1 base, leaving 4 bases not matched to a gene. Written as DNA, the CDR3 is TGTGCCAGCACAGCAGGGGGCCGCACAGATACGCAGTATTTT. Its translation: CASTAGGRTDTQYF.

This clonotype has a handful of counts. This sequence joins TRBV9 and TRBJ2-1; maybe TRBD1 (5 bases). Trimming shortened V by 0 bases and J by 11 bases, and 9 bases separated the two germline ends. The CDR3 covers 12 residues. Germline V gene sequence: CDR1 SGDLS, CDR2 YYNGEE. CDR3 region: CASSVEAGQQFF. DNA for the CDR3: TGTGCCAGCAGCGTAGAGGCAGGGCAGCAGTTCTTC. Full variable domain (missing parts from reference TRBV9 and TRBJ2-1): DSGVTQTPKHLITATGQRVTLRCSPRSGDLSVYWYQQSLDQGLQFLIQYYNGEERAKGNILERFSAQQFPDLHSELNLSSLELGDSALYFCASSVEAGQQFFGPGTRLTVL.

This clonotype was seen ten or more times. V is TRBV6-5 and J is TRBJ1-1, with 7 positions matching TRBD1. This CDR3 spans 16 amino acids. Germline V gene data show CDR1 as MNHEY and CDR2 as SVGAGI. The V segment lost 2 bases and the J segment 2 bases; nucleotides outside the gene matches: 8. CDR3 in amino acids: CASSYRDRGLNTEAFF. CDR3 DNA: TGTGCCAGCAGTTACCGGGACAGAGGATTAAACACTGAAGCTTTCTTT.

Here the CDR3 reads CASSWRGRNEQFF. The CDR3 nucleotides are TGTGCCAGCAGCTGGAGGGGGCGCAATGAGCAGTTCTTC. The chain is built from TRBV7-2 and TRBJ2-1; possibly TRBD1 for D (7 bases). The germline V gene encodes CDR1 SGHTA and CDR2 FQGNSA. The CDR3 has 13 residues. V was trimmed by 4 bases and J by 6 bases, leaving 10 bases between them.

This chain joins TRBV20-1 and TRBJ1-1; 9 positions agree with TRBD1. Looked up from germline, CDR1 is DFQATT and CDR2 is SNEGSKA (reference sequence). CDR3 size: 15 residues. With 2 bases clipped from V and 2 bases from J, the junction kept 6 bases outside the gene matches. The CDR3 nucleotides read TGCAGTGCTAGAAGTTTGACAGGGGGAAACACTGAAGCTTTCTTT. Protein sequence: CSARSLTGGNTEAFF.

The V and J genes are TRBV5-8 and TRBJ1-6, with unresolved D. The V gene's germline CDR1 is SGHTS and CDR2 YDEGEE. The ends were cut back, 2 bases at V and 5 bases at J, with 8 bases in the middle. The CDR3 runs to 14 residues. CDR3 residues: CASSFLVHNSPLHF. CDR3 in DNA: TGTGCCAGCAGCTTTCTCGTTCATAATTCACCCCTCCACTTT.

The chain combines TRBV20-1 with TRBJ2-3; 13 bases map to TRBD2. With V trimmed by 8 bases and J by 1 base, 6 bases remained unmatched. This CDR3 region has 15 residues. From germline, CDR1 is DFQATT and CDR2 SNEGSKA (reference sequence). The CDR3 protein is CSLLAGGRGTDTQYF. CDR3 sequence (DNA): TGCAGTTTACTAGCGGGGGGGCGTGGCACAGATACGCAGTATTTT.

This chain links TRBV20-1 with TRBJ2-7; perhaps TRBD1 as D (6 bases). V was shortened by 1 base and J by 2 bases, with 9 bases between the two germline ends. Germline values: CDR1 DFQATT, CDR2 SNEGSKA (reference sequence). The length of the CDR3 is 13 residues. CDR3 loop: CSARVGTTYEQYF. For the CDR3, the DNA is TGCAGTGCTAGAGTCGGGACAACCTACGAGCAGTACTTC.

Only a few counts were recorded for this clonotype. This chain connects TRBV20-1 to TRBJ2-7; D not resolved. Germline-derived CDR1 and CDR2 are DFQATT and SNEGSKA (reference sequence). This CDR3 is built from 12 residues. V lost 8 bases and J lost 2, with 13 bases in between. CDR3 amino acids: CSTTRDPYEQYF. The CDR3 DNA follows: TGCAGTACAACCCGAGACCCCTACGAGCAGTACTTC.

This clonotype was counted a few times. The chain employs TRBV12-3 or TRBV12-4 and TRBJ2-2; 9 bases are a match to TRBD1. Trimming cost V 0 bases and J 6 bases; bases outside gene matches: 8. The CDR3 contains 17 residues. CDR3 coding DNA: TGTGCCAGCAGTTTAGCGCAGCGGACAGGGGTGGCCGGGGAGCTGTTTTTT. It specifies CASSLAQRTGVAGELFF.